Listed here are 11 T cell receptor beta chains from one sample, sequenced in a study of cytomegalovirus exposure and HLA in healthy donors. Primers: 60 Vbeta forward and 13 Jbeta reverse. Only in-frame clones appear in the TCRdb table, and some are missing; sequencing was by immunoSEQ multiplex PCR. The table lists tens of thousands of clones, around three fifths of them singletons, with 5.5% to 6.5% in the top ten. The sequenced material came from PBMCs. The receptor source for this set is a boy aged 10-17 years in good health and CMV-seropositive.

This chain uses TRBV5-1 with TRBJ2-1; D is possibly TRBD1 (5 bases). The V end was cut by 5 bases, the J end by 8 bases, with 20 bases between. Germline CDR1 reads SGHRS; CDR2 reads YFSETQ. The CDR3 loop spans 15 amino acids. Here the CDR3 DNA reads TGCGCCAGCAGATTCCCCGGGCAGGGTCGGGATGAGCAGTTCTTC. This encodes CASRFPGQGRDEQFF.

This clone was recorded a few times. The chain uses TRBV2 and TRBJ1-5; tentative D call: TRBD1 (6 bases). Between the trimmed V and J ends, which lost 3 bases and 6 bases, there was a span of 6 bases. This CDR3 contains 12 residues. The germline V gene has CDR1 SNHLY and CDR2 FYNNEI. CDR3 amino acids: CASSDRGQPQHF. In DNA, the CDR3 is TGTGCCAGCAGTGACAGGGGTCAGCCCCAGCATTTT.

V gene TRBV19 combines with J gene TRBJ1-2, with no clear D. CDR1 and CDR2 from the germline V gene are LNHDA and SQIVND (reference sequence). V was shortened by 3 bases and J by 5 bases, with 7 bases between the two germline ends. The CDR3 is 12 amino acids. The CDR3 coding sequence is TGTGCCAGTAGTATCCGCAGGTATGGCTACACCTTC. Protein: CASSIRRYGYTF.

The chain couples TRBV6-5 to TRBJ2-7; 9 positions match TRBD2. The germline V gene encodes CDR1 MNHEY and CDR2 SVGAGI. V trimming: 3 bases; J trimming: 6 bases; junction bases outside the gene matches: 6. The CDR3 has 14 amino acids. This CDR3 is CASSYGGGRAEQYF. The CDR3 bases are TGTGCCAGCAGTTATGGTGGCGGGAGGGCCGAGCAGTACTTC.

The gene calls are TRBV28 and TRBJ1-6; D is possibly TRBD1 (6 bases). The CDR3 consists of 18 residues. With 7 bases removed from V and 8 bases from J, the gap between germline ends came to 27 bases. Germline values: CDR1 MDHEN, CDR2 SYDVKM. CDR3 bases: TGTGCCAGCATCCCCCTGGGGGGGCGGCTCGTTATGGATTCACCCCTCCACTTT. It yields the protein CASIPLGGRLVMDSPLHF.

This clone showed up just once. This chain joins TRBV7-2 and TRBJ2-7; 9 bases are shared with TRBD1. Per the germline V gene, CDR1 is SGHTA and CDR2 is FQGNSA. The CDR3 spans 14 residues. The J segment lost 5 bases and the V segment lost 3 bases, leaving 5 bases of the junction unmatched. The CDR3 DNA follows: TGTGCCAGCAGCTTGACAGGGGGTCAGGACGAGCAGTACTTC. It is translated as CASSLTGGQDEQYF.

This chain connects TRBV7-2 to TRBJ1-1, with 9 bases lining up with TRBD1. The CDR3 loop spans 13 amino acids. Germline lookup yields CDR1 SGHTA and CDR2 FQGNSA. Trimming took 3 bases from V and 4 from J; bases not matched to a gene: 0. CDR3 protein: CASSLTGGTEAFF. Written as DNA, the CDR3 is TGTGCCAGCAGCTTGACAGGGGGCACTGAAGCTTTCTTT. The full variable domain, rest sourced from reference TRBV7-2 and TRBJ1-1, is GAGVSQSPSNKVTEKGKDVELRCDPISGHTALYWYRQSLGQGLEFLIYFQGNSAPDKSGLPSDRFSAERTGGSVSTLTIQRTQQEDSAVYLCASSLTGGTEAFFGQGTRLTVV.

The chain has TRBV7-2 and TRBJ1-2, with D maybe TRBD1 (5 bases). V dropped 6 bases and J dropped 5 bases, with 13 bases sitting between them. Germline V lookup: CDR1 SGHTA, CDR2 FQGNSA. The CDR3 has 13 residues. The DNA of the CDR3 is TGTGCCAGCAGTCAAGGGGCAGGGTATGGCTACACCTTC. Translated, it gives CASSQGAGYGYTF. The full variable domain, completed using reference TRBV7-2 and TRBJ1-2, is GAGVSQSPSNKVTEKGKDVELRCDPISGHTALYWYRQSLGQGLEFLIYFQGNSAPDKSGLPSDRFSAERTGGSVSTLTIQRTQQEDSAVYLCASSQGAGYGYTFGSGTRLTVV.

The gene calls are TRBV7-8 and TRBJ2-1; 7 nucleotides align to TRBD1. V lost 2 bases and J lost 4; bases outside the gene matches: 23. Looked up from germline, CDR1 is SGHVS and CDR2 is FQNEAQ. The CDR3 contains 21 residues. This CDR3 reads CASSLWLGGEEVTPGYNEQFF. For the CDR3, the DNA is TGTGCCAGCAGCTTATGGTTAGGGGGCGAGGAGGTTACTCCGGGTTACAATGAGCAGTTCTTC.

This rearrangement joins TRBV5-1 to TRBJ2-2, with TRBD2 as a possible D gene (5 bases). Germline V gene lookup returns CDR1 SGHRS and CDR2 YFSETQ. Trimming shortened V by 6 bases and J by 5 bases, and 14 bases separated the two germline ends. This CDR3 has 14 amino acids. The CDR3 here is CASTHEGRTGELFF. DNA of the CDR3: TGCGCCAGCACCCATGAGGGCAGGACCGGGGAGCTGTTTTTT.

The chain employs TRBV5-1 and TRBJ2-7; 11 nucleotides agree with TRBD2. The germline V gene encodes CDR1 SGHRS and CDR2 YFSETQ. V lost 0 bases and J lost 9; bases outside the gene matches: 8. This CDR3 has 15 residues. The CDR3 sequence is CASSLGHSGGAAQYF. CDR3 in DNA: TGCGCCAGCAGCTTGGGACATAGCGGGGGGGCGGCGCAGTACTTC.